These 20 T cell receptor beta chains were all obtained from the same sample, sequenced in a study of cytomegalovirus exposure and HLA in healthy donors. Assay used: immunoSEQ multiplex PCR; TCRdb lists only in-frame clones, some missing. The sample has 200,000 to 250,000 clones, roughly 88% seen once. Sequencing was performed on PBMCs. The receptors originated from a woman in her twenties or thirties in good health and CMV-seropositive.

The J gene is TRBJ1-3, the V gene TRBV11-2, with D unresolved. The CDR3 loop spans 14 amino acids. Germline lookup yields CDR1 SGHAT and CDR2 FQNNGV. V lost 6 bases and J lost 0, with 9 bases in between. CDR3 protein: CASSNSISGNTIYF. The CDR3 DNA is TGTGCCAGCAGTAACAGCATCTCTGGAAACACCATATATTTT.

The V call is TRBV6-5, the J call TRBJ2-3, with a tentative D call TRBD1 (5 bases). CDR3 length: 13 residues. The V end was cut by 6 bases, the J end by 7 bases, with 14 bases between. Germline CDR1 and CDR2: MNHEY and SVGAGI. CDR3 region: CASRATGENTQYF. CDR3 DNA: TGTGCCAGCAGAGCTACAGGCGAGAATACGCAGTATTTT.

CDR3: CASTPRDGYYGYTF. Written as DNA, the CDR3 is TGTGCCAGCACCCCCCGGGACGGCTACTATGGCTACACCTTC. The chain joins TRBV6-1 to TRBJ1-2, with D perhaps matching TRBD1 (5 bases). CDR3 size: 14 residues. Per the germline V gene, CDR1 is MNHNS and CDR2 is SASEGT. The V end was cut by 7 bases, the J end by 3 bases, with 15 bases between.

The genes are TRBV5-1 and TRBJ2-7; D perhaps matches TRBD2 (6 bases). Germline V lookup: CDR1 SGHRS, CDR2 YFSETQ. The CDR3 spans 15 residues. Between the trimmed V and J ends, which lost 2 bases and 3 bases, there was a span of 15 bases. The CDR3 sequence is CASSFSVTSIYEQYF. CDR3 DNA sequence: TGCGCCAGCAGCTTTTCGGTGACTAGTATCTACGAGCAGTACTTC.

On this clone: Other DNA sequences of this sample code for an identical CDR3. The chain couples TRBV5-1 to TRBJ1-1; D unclear. This CDR3 comprises 13 residues. Looked up from germline, CDR1 is SGHRS and CDR2 is YFSETQ. Between the trimmed V and J ends, which lost 0 bases and 3 bases, there was a span of 6 bases. CDR3 sequence (DNA): TGCGCCAGCAGCTTGGACCGCGACACTGAAGCTTTCTTT. Translation: CASSLDRDTEAFF.

This chain joins TRBV4-1 and TRBJ2-2, with TRBD2 identical over 11 bases. The germline gives CDR1 MGHRA, CDR2 YSYEKL. The CDR3 loop spans 17 amino acids. V lost 4 bases, J lost 5 bases, and 9 bases stayed unmatched. CDR3 residues: CASSPLLAGVRTGELFF. The DNA of the CDR3 is TGCGCCAGCAGCCCCCTACTAGCGGGAGTTCGGACCGGGGAGCTGTTTTTT.

The chain employs TRBV4-1 and TRBJ1-1; 7 nucleotides match TRBD1. The CDR3 totals 18 residues. Germline V gene sequence: CDR1 MGHRA, CDR2 YSYEKL. V lost 4 bases, J lost 0 bases, and 14 bases stayed unmatched. CDR3 sequence (DNA): TGCGCCAGCAGCCCACTCGGGACAGTCAAGGGGATGAACACTGAAGCTTTCTTT. Translating gives CASSPLGTVKGMNTEAFF.

The chain combines TRBV19 with TRBJ1-5; D possibly corresponds to TRBD1 (5 bases). The CDR3 totals 16 residues. Looked up from germline, CDR1 is LNHDA and CDR2 is SQIVND (reference sequence). V lost 7 bases and J lost 2, with 18 bases in between. CDR3 amino acids: CASTVGRAAGNQPQHF. CDR3 DNA sequence: TGTGCCAGTACGGTGGGCAGGGCAGCGGGCAATCAGCCCCAGCATTTT.

The rearrangement uses TRBV30 and TRBJ1-1; D is unresolved. CDR3 length: 13 amino acids. Germline CDR1 GTSNPN, CDR2 SVGIG (reference sequence). V was trimmed by 4 bases and J by 6 bases, leaving 15 bases between them. DNA of the CDR3: TGTGCCTGGAACCCTTGGGGAACTGCTGAAGCTTTCTTT. Amino acids: CAWNPWGTAEAFF.

V usage is TRBV6-5 and J usage is TRBJ1-4, with D tentatively TRBD1 (6 bases). CDR3 length equals 15 residues. CDR1 and CDR2 (germline): MNHEY, SVGAGI. With 5 bases removed from V and 8 bases from J, the gap between germline ends came to 18 bases. Here the CDR3 DNA reads TGTGCCAGCAGTACCGGGACATACGGGGGAGAAAAACTGTTTTTT. This gives the protein CASSTGTYGGEKLFF.

This clone has a single count. The rearrangement links TRBV6-1 to TRBJ2-5; D not resolved. The CDR3 has 12 residues. V lost 5 bases, J lost 1 base, and 5 bases lay in between. The germline V gene has CDR1 MNHNS and CDR2 SASEGT. CDR3 bases: TGTGCCAGCAGTTCTGCCCAAGAGACCCAGTACTTC. Protein sequence: CASSSAQETQYF.

This rearrangement joins TRBV27 to TRBJ2-7, with D unclear. Germline V gene data show CDR1 as MNHEY and CDR2 as SMNVEV (reference sequence). V was clipped by 4 bases and J by 0 bases, with 10 bases between them. The CDR3 is 14 amino acids. CDR3 amino acids: CASSSNPYSYEQYF. CDR3 DNA sequence: TGTGCCAGCAGTTCTAACCCATACTCCTACGAGCAGTACTTC.

This CDR3 reads CASSTLGGRRDGYTF. Here the CDR3 DNA reads TGTGCCAGCAGTACCCTTGGAGGGAGGAGAGATGGCTACACCTTC. The chain couples TRBV6-5 to TRBJ1-2; D is uncertain. The germline gives CDR1 MNHEY, CDR2 SVGAGI. Trimming left V 5 bases short and J 6 bases short, with 19 bases between. This CDR3 is 15 amino acids long.

The chain combines TRBV11-3 with TRBJ2-3; 7 nucleotides align to TRBD2. The CDR3 loop spans 16 amino acids. J was trimmed by 5 bases and V by 4 bases; bases with no gene match: 12. Germline loops: CDR1 SGHNT, CDR2 YENEEA. The CDR3 sequence is CASSSSSGSGVDTQYF. CDR3 nucleotides: TGTGCCAGCAGCTCTTCTAGCGGTTCGGGGGTAGATACGCAGTATTTT.

This chain connects TRBV27 to TRBJ2-1, with 7 bases lining up with TRBD2. V trimming: 6 bases; J trimming: 4 bases; junction bases outside the gene matches: 9. Germline values: CDR1 MNHEY, CDR2 SMNVEV (reference sequence). The CDR3 has 15 residues. CDR3: CASSLARDYYNEQFF. CDR3 in DNA: TGTGCCAGCAGCTTAGCGCGGGACTATTACAATGAGCAGTTCTTC.

The gene calls are TRBV28 and TRBJ1-5, with D perhaps TRBD1 (6 bases). Germline CDR1 is MDHEN and CDR2 is SYDVKM. The V end lost 10 bases, the J end lost 4 bases, and 23 bases lay between the germline ends. The CDR3 runs 16 residues. The CDR3 protein is CATTTLRTEINQPQHF. The CDR3 coding sequence is TGTGCCACAACGACCCTCAGGACAGAGATTAATCAGCCCCAGCATTTT.

The V gene is TRBV6-5, the J gene TRBJ1-2; D may be TRBD1 (6 bases). This CDR3 spans 15 amino acids. Germline CDR1 reads MNHEY; CDR2 reads SVGAGI. V lost 4 bases and J 4 bases, leaving 16 bases between the germline ends. Written as DNA, the CDR3 is TGTGCCAGCAGTTCCGAAGGCACGGGGGCCTATGGCTACACCTTC. This gives the protein CASSSEGTGAYGYTF.

CDR3 DNA sequence: TGTGCCTGGTCTACAGGGGCAGATACGCAGTATTTT. It translates to CAWSTGADTQYF. J is TRBJ2-3 and V is TRBV30, with 7 nucleotides matching TRBD1. In germline, CDR1 is GTSNPN, CDR2 SVGIG (reference sequence). The CDR3 totals 12 residues. After removal of 5 bases from V and 4 bases from J, the junction contained 3 bases not matched to a gene.

The V call is TRBV5-1, the J call TRBJ1-3, with 7 bases that match TRBD1. The V and J ends lost 4 bases and 0 bases, in that order; junction bases with no gene match: 7. Germline CDR1 reads SGHRS; CDR2 reads YFSETQ. This CDR3 spans 16 amino acids. CDR3 sequence (DNA): TGCGCCAGCAGCGCAGGGACAGCGTCCTCTGGAAACACCATATATTTT. Translation: CASSAGTASSGNTIYF.

This clone was found once. The genes are TRBV5-8 and TRBJ2-3; no clear D gene. Trimming pared 2 bases from V and 3 bases from J, leaving 13 bases between. The germline V gene encodes CDR1 SGHTS and CDR2 YDEGEE. The CDR3 consists of 15 residues. The CDR3 region is CASSFVSVGTDTQYF. CDR3 nucleotide sequence: TGTGCCAGCAGCTTTGTGAGCGTGGGAACAGATACGCAGTATTTT. The full variable domain, with the rest looked up from reference TRBV5-8 and TRBJ2-3, is EAGVTQSPTHLIKTRGQQATLRCSPISGHTSVYWYQQALGLGLQFLLWYDEGEERNRGNFPPRFSGRQFPNYSSELNVNALELEDSALYLCASSFVSVGTDTQYFGPGTRLTVL.